The 26 T cell receptor beta chains below come from one sample, sequenced in a study of beta chain bispecific antibodies for T cell cancers (dated by TCRdb to the early 2020s). T cells were expanded from blood mononuclear cells for 3 to 4 days with either the anti-CD3 antibody OKT3 or CD3/CD28 Dynabeads. These receptors' targets are unknown. The library was produced with 5' RACE. The public reads were quality trimmed at Q25 with fastp and then assembled into clones with MiXCR by TCRdb, keeping productive beta chains. A single entry per CDR3 protein holds the most common genes and DNA from its merged rows. A total of about 17,000 distinct CDR3 sequences appear in this sample, about 2.2% of them only once. The ten largest clones take up about 7% of the sample. General findings and caveats noted by the study authors: Every sequenced sample contained a mix of leukemia cell line cells and normal T cells, and most targeted TRBV signal came from the leukemia cells rather than from the normal T cells.

The sequenced sample consisted of healthy donor T cells cultured with leukemia cells. The receptors shown here come from a human donor in good health. Some clones in this sample may be carry-over from other donors' samples.

This clonotype was seen ten or more times. The chain has TRBV5-1 and TRBJ1-5; D is unresolved. The V end was cut by 0 bases, the J end by 6 bases, with 10 bases between. Germline CDR1 SGHRS, CDR2 YFSETQ. The CDR3 is 14 amino acids. The DNA for the CDR3 is TGCGCCAGCAGCTTGGCGGGCGGAGGTCAGCCCCAGCATTTT. Its protein product is CASSLAGGGQPQHF.

In its sample, this clonotype was seen many times. The rearrangement uses TRBV18 and TRBJ2-1; 11 bases align to TRBD1. The CDR3 loop spans 14 amino acids. V was pared by 3 bases and J by 8 bases, with 3 bases of the junction left unmatched. Germline-derived CDR1 and CDR2 are KGHSH and LQKENI. The CDR3 DNA follows: TGTGCCAGCTCACCCGGGACAGGGGGGGATGAGCAGTTCTTC. Encoded protein: CASSPGTGGDEQFF.

This clonotype has at least ten counts. The rearrangement joins TRBV12-3 or TRBV12-4 to TRBJ2-7; D unresolved. The CDR3 has 12 amino acids. Deletions cut 1 base from V and 4 bases from J, with 5 bases between. The CDR3 nucleotides read TGTGCCAGCAGTTTAGGGTTTTACGAGCAGTACTTC. As protein: CASSLGFYEQYF.

This clonotype was found many times. V is TRBV9 and J is TRBJ2-6, with no clear D. The germline V gene encodes CDR1 SGDLS and CDR2 YYNGEE. This CDR3 spans 14 amino acids. Trimming shortened V by 3 bases and J by 2 bases, and 6 bases separated the two germline ends. CDR3 sequence reads: CASSATTGANVLTF. For the CDR3, the DNA is TGTGCCAGCAGCGCCACTACTGGGGCCAACGTCCTGACTTTC.

This clonotype was seen repeatedly, ten times or more. The J gene is TRBJ2-5, the V gene TRBV29-1, with TRBD2 as a possible D gene (5 bases). The V and J ends lost 1 base and 2 bases respectively, with 11 bases between them. This CDR3 contains 14 residues. The germline V gene has CDR1 SQVTM and CDR2 ANQGSEA. The CDR3 region has the DNA TGCAGCGTTGAAGGGGTACGGGAACAAGAGACCCAGTACTTC. The encoded protein is CSVEGVREQETQYF.

In its sample, this clonotype was seen many times. This chain links TRBV2 with TRBJ1-5; TRBD1 matches 9 bases. This CDR3 is 13 amino acids long. Trimming removed 7 bases from V and 5 bases from J; junction bases left unmatched: 3. Germline CDR1 SNHLY, CDR2 FYNNEI. The chain's CDR3 is CASKGQGDQPQHF. In DNA form, the CDR3 reads TGTGCCAGCAAGGGACAGGGCGATCAGCCCCAGCATTTT.

This clonotype was counted ten times or more. The chain combines TRBV6-1 with TRBJ1-2; D is ambiguous. CDR1 and CDR2 (germline): MNHNS, SASEGT. V was cut by 7 bases and J by 5 bases, with 20 bases left in between. This CDR3 has 15 amino acids. CDR3 sequence (DNA): TGTGCCAGCACCCCGGACCTCGGCTATGGGTATGGCTACACCTTC. Protein product: CASTPDLGYGYGYTF.

The table lists this clonotype with many counts. V usage is TRBV7-6 and J usage is TRBJ2-7; D is undetermined. Germline CDR1 SGHVS, CDR2 FNYEAQ. This CDR3 region has 17 residues. Between the trimmed V and J ends, which lost 0 bases and 5 bases, there was a span of 20 bases. The CDR3: CASSLAYGTSALDEQYF. The CDR3 DNA reads TGTGCCAGCAGCTTAGCATATGGAACTTCTGCCTTGGACGAGCAGTACTTC.

The sample holds many counts of this clonotype. The chain uses TRBV30 and TRBJ2-2; tentatively, D is TRBD2 (6 bases). V dropped 0 bases and J dropped 5 bases, with 10 bases sitting between them. This CDR3 comprises 14 residues. Germline V CDR1 and CDR2: GTSNPN, SVGIG (reference sequence). CDR3: CAWSVGGWTGELFF. The CDR3 DNA reads as TGTGCCTGGAGTGTTGGGGGGTGGACCGGGGAGCTGTTTTTT.

This clonotype has a count of ten or more. The V call is TRBV7-8, the J call TRBJ2-7; 10 bases map to TRBD1. CDR1 and CDR2 (germline): SGHVS, FQNEAQ. V shed 5 bases, J shed 2 bases, and the junction held 6 bases outside the gene matches. The CDR3 loop spans 15 amino acids. DNA for the CDR3: TGTGCCAGCAGCCCGTTGGGGACAGGGGCCTACGAGCAGTACTTC. Amino acid sequence: CASSPLGTGAYEQYF.

There are many counts of this clonotype. The rearrangement links TRBV20-1 to TRBJ2-7; the D gene could be TRBD1 or TRBD2 (5 bases each). This CDR3 has 12 residues. Trimming removed 6 bases from V and 2 bases from J, with 11 bases in between. The V gene's germline CDR1 is DFQATT and CDR2 SNEGSKA (reference sequence). The CDR3 is CSAEGTAYEQYF. For the CDR3, the DNA is TGCAGTGCCGAGGGGACGGCCTACGAGCAGTACTTC.

The sample holds many counts of this clonotype. The chain employs TRBV5-1 and TRBJ1-2, with 9 bases that match TRBD1. In germline, CDR1 is SGHRS, CDR2 YFSETQ. This CDR3 region has 14 residues. Trimming cost V 4 bases and J 4 bases; bases outside gene matches: 5. CDR3 sequence reads: CASSGEDRGYGYTF. The DNA of the CDR3 is TGCGCCAGCAGCGGAGAGGACAGGGGCTATGGCTACACCTTC.

Many counts were recorded for this clonotype. This rearrangement joins TRBV6-5 to TRBJ2-7; 9 positions agree with TRBD1. This CDR3 spans 13 amino acids. V was pared by 9 bases and J by 2 bases, with 5 bases of the junction left unmatched. Germline lookup yields CDR1 MNHEY and CDR2 SVGAGI. CDR3 DNA sequence: TGTGCCAGTAAACAGGGGGCGGCCTACGAGCAGTACTTC. Amino acid sequence: CASKQGAAYEQYF.

Ten or more counts support this clonotype. The chain uses TRBV11-2 and TRBJ2-1, with 7 bases matching TRBD1. This CDR3 is built from 14 residues. CDR1 and CDR2 from the germline V gene are SGHAT and FQNNGV. J gave up 7 bases and V 5 bases, and 8 bases lay outside the gene matches. The CDR3 loop is CASSRITGVNEQFF. The CDR3 region has the DNA TGTGCCAGCAGCCGTATTACAGGGGTGAATGAGCAGTTCTTC.

The sample holds many counts of this clonotype. This sequence joins TRBV4-1 and TRBJ2-7, with 8 bases aligning to TRBD2. Germline CDR1 MGHRA, CDR2 YSYEKL. This CDR3 is built from 16 residues. The V and J ends lost 3 bases and 5 bases, in that order; junction bases with no gene match: 12. Written as DNA, the CDR3 is TGCGCCAGCAGCCAGGTACCCTCGGGGGGGCTAGACGAGCAGTACTTC. This gives the protein CASSQVPSGGLDEQYF.

This clonotype appeared many times. The rearrangement joins TRBV9 to TRBJ2-1, with 9 bases fitting TRBD1. Germline V gene sequence: CDR1 SGDLS, CDR2 YYNGEE. The CDR3 is 16 amino acids. J gave up 7 bases and V 0 bases, and 8 bases lay outside the gene matches. The CDR3 DNA follows: TGTGCCAGCAGCGTAGGATGGGGACAGGGTGAAAATGAGCAGTTCTTC. Translated, it gives CASSVGWGQGENEQFF.

This clonotype occurred many times. The chain uses TRBV7-2 and TRBJ2-1; TRBD2 matches at 14 bases. Trimming cost V 6 bases and J 9 bases; bases outside gene matches: 10. The V gene's germline CDR1 is SGHTA and CDR2 FQGNSA. The CDR3 length is 16 residues. The CDR3 protein is CASRFPGTSGGGEQFF. DNA of the CDR3: TGTGCCAGCAGGTTTCCCGGGACTAGCGGGGGCGGTGAGCAGTTCTTC.

In its sample, this clonotype was seen many times. This chain links TRBV7-8 with TRBJ2-1, with D possibly TRBD2 on 5 matching bases. CDR1 SGHVS and CDR2 FQNEAQ come from the germline V gene. The V gene lost 3 bases and the J gene lost 10 bases, with 13 bases spanning the gap. The CDR3 runs 13 residues. The CDR3 DNA sequence: TGTGCCAGCAGCTTGTCCCTGGGCGGGGAGCAGTTCTTC. Translation gives CASSLSLGGEQFF. The complete variable domain, with remaining parts taken from reference TRBV7-8 and TRBJ2-1, reads GAGVSQSPRYKVAKRGQDVALRCDPISGHVSLFWYQQALGQGPEFLTYFQNEAQLDKSGLPSDRFFAERPEGSVSTLKIQRTQQEDSAVYLCASSLSLGGEQFFGPGTRLTVL.

J is TRBJ2-3 and V is TRBV5-4; D perhaps matches TRBD2 (6 bases). This CDR3 spans 16 amino acids. Germline values: CDR1 SGHNT, CDR2 YYREEE (reference sequence). Trimming shortened V by 4 bases and J by 2 bases, and 17 bases separated the two germline ends. The CDR3 sequence: CASSRPGGFNTDTQYF. Here the CDR3 DNA reads TGTGCCAGCAGCCGTCCCGGGGGTTTCAACACAGATACGCAGTATTTT.

This clonotype appeared many times. The chain combines TRBV28 with TRBJ2-7; 7 nucleotides line up with TRBD1. Unmatched junction bases numbered 8, after V lost 5 bases and J lost 4 bases. Germline V gene data show CDR1 as MDHEN and CDR2 as SYDVKM. The CDR3 has 14 residues. The CDR3 DNA reads TGTGCCAGCAGTCTGGGACAGAGGGTTTACGAGCAGTACTTC. Translated, it gives CASSLGQRVYEQYF.

This clonotype was seen at least ten times. The CDR3 loop reads CASSFLFSMNTEAFF. In DNA form, the CDR3 reads TGCGCCAGCAGCTTTCTTTTCAGTATGAACACTGAAGCTTTCTTT. The J gene is TRBJ1-1, the V gene TRBV5-1; D is uncertain. The CDR3 loop spans 15 amino acids. The germline V gene encodes CDR1 SGHRS and CDR2 YFSETQ. The V end was cut by 2 bases, the J end by 0 bases, with 11 bases between. The variable domain in full, completed from reference TRBV5-1 and TRBJ1-1, reads KAGVTQTPRYLIKTRGQQVTLSCSPISGHRSVSWYQQTPGQGLQFLFEYFSETQRNKGNFPGRFSGRQFSNSRSEMNVSTLELGDSALYLCASSFLFSMNTEAFFGQGTRLTVV.

This clonotype was picked up many times. The chain couples TRBV5-1 to TRBJ2-3, with 7 bases that match TRBD2. Germline CDR1 SGHRS, CDR2 YFSETQ. V shed 7 bases and J 1 base; nucleotides not matched to a gene: 15. This CDR3 region has 17 residues. CDR3 DNA sequence: TGCGCCAGCCGACCGGGGACGGGGGGTCCCCGCACAGATACGCAGTATTTT. Residues: CASRPGTGGPRTDTQYF.

This clonotype occurred many times. The chain recombines TRBV28 with TRBJ2-2, with D possibly called TRBD1 or TRBD2 (5 bases each). The germline CDR1 and CDR2 sequences are MDHEN and SYDVKM. The V end lost 3 bases, the J end lost 8 bases, and 7 bases lay between the germline ends. The CDR3 runs 12 residues. The CDR3 region has the DNA TGTGCCAGCAGTTTGGGGGTAGGGGAGCTGTTTTTT. As protein: CASSLGVGELFF.

This clonotype occurred many times. CDR3: CASSGTGGWNEQYF. CDR3 DNA: TGTGCCAGCAGCGGGACAGGGGGCTGGAACGAGCAGTACTTC. This sequence joins TRBV9 and TRBJ2-7, with 11 bases identical to TRBD1. CDR3 length: 14 residues. Germline CDR1 reads SGDLS; CDR2 reads YYNGEE. With 3 bases clipped from V and 5 bases from J, the junction kept 4 bases outside the gene matches.

This clonotype has at least ten counts. The chain links TRBV14 to TRBJ1-1; D is unclear. The germline CDR1 and CDR2 sequences are SGHDN and FVKESK. V was pared by 4 bases and J by 3 bases, with 18 bases between. There are 16 residues in the CDR3. The CDR3 DNA sequence: TGTGCCAGCAGCCCTTACTACACACTGCCCGACACTGAAGCTTTCTTT. Its protein product is CASSPYYTLPDTEAFF.

Concerning this clonotype: Sequence at one end of the junction differs from germline and may be a read error. The chain carries TRBV28 and TRBJ1-2; 7 nucleotides agree with TRBD1. CDR3 length equals 15 residues. From germline, CDR1 is MDHEN and CDR2 SYDVKM. The CDR3 loop reads CASSGGAGGIRGHTF. The CDR3 DNA sequence: TGTGCCAGCAGTGGTGGGGCAGGGGGGATTCGTGGCCACACCTTC.